Listed here are 23 T cell receptor beta chains from one sample, sequenced in a study of blood T cell repertoires in COVID-19. Sequencing was performed with immunoSEQ multiplex PCR; in TCRdb, only in-frame clones are kept and a portion is missing. Of 200,000 to 250,000 clones in the sample, roughly 92% were seen once. The specimen sequenced was peripheral blood. The receptors were sampled from a man in his sixties with COVID-19, enrolled during active disease.

The chain recombines TRBV4-2 with TRBJ2-7; a weak D match, TRBD1 (5 bases). The CDR3 runs to 13 residues. Trimming cost V 1 base and J 3 bases, with 7 bases left between them. In germline, CDR1 is LGHNA, CDR2 YNFKEQ. The CDR3 is CASSQGQFYEQYF. As DNA, the CDR3 is TGTGCCAGCAGCCAAGGACAGTTCTACGAGCAGTACTTC.

The rearrangement links TRBV13 to TRBJ2-5; 7 nucleotides align to TRBD1. Losses at the gene ends were 2 bases for V and 9 bases for J; bases not matched to a gene: 9. CDR3 length: 14 residues. Per the germline V gene, CDR1 is PRHDT and CDR2 is FYEKMQ (reference sequence). This chain's CDR3 is CASSLTRDSWAQYF. The CDR3 DNA follows: TGTGCCAGCAGCTTAACCAGGGACAGTTGGGCCCAGTACTTC.

The V and J genes are TRBV29-1 and TRBJ1-2; 7 positions agree with TRBD1. The V gene's germline CDR1 is SQVTM and CDR2 ANQGSEA. The trim removed 7 bases at V and 6 bases at J, leaving 8 bases unmatched. This CDR3 contains 12 residues. The CDR3 region is CSAGGGADGYTF. The CDR3 DNA reads as TGCAGCGCGGGAGGGGGCGCAGATGGCTACACCTTC.

This chain links TRBV27 with TRBJ1-2, with 10 bases that match TRBD1. Germline assignment: CDR1 MNHEY and CDR2 SMNVEV (reference sequence). CDR3 length: 16 amino acids. The junction had 11 bases not matched to a gene; V was cut back by 5 bases and J by 5 bases. DNA of the CDR3: TGTGCCAGCAGTCCCCGGGGACAGGGGATAGGTTATGGCTACACCTTC. It specifies CASSPRGQGIGYGYTF.

Turning to this clone: Other DNA variants within this sample encode the same CDR3. The CDR3 DNA reads as TGTGCCAGCAGACCGAGCTCTGGAAACACCATATATTTT. Protein sequence: CASRPSSGNTIYF. V usage is TRBV7-9 and J usage is TRBJ1-3; D is uncertain. The germline CDR1 and CDR2 sequences are SEHNR and FQNEAQ (reference sequence). This CDR3 contains 13 residues. V was cut by 6 bases and J by 0 bases, with 6 bases left in between.

This clone was detected once. This sequence joins TRBV3-1 (or the pseudogene TRBV3-2) and TRBJ2-1, with 9 bases matching TRBD2. With V trimmed by 5 bases and J by 4 bases, 3 bases remained unmatched. This CDR3 region has 14 residues. Germline V lookup: CDR1 LGHDT, CDR2 YNNKEL (reference sequence). The CDR3 DNA reads as TGTGCCAGCAGCTCTAGCGGGGATTACAATGAGCAGTTCTTC. Protein product: CASSSSGDYNEQFF.

The J gene is TRBJ2-5, the V gene TRBV6-1, with 11 bases lining up with TRBD1. CDR1 MNHNS and CDR2 SASEGT come from the germline V gene. The length of the CDR3 is 17 residues. The V gene end was trimmed by 4 bases and the J gene end by 1 base; junction bases not matched to a gene: 8. The CDR3 is CASSGTGGRGIQETQYF. Here the CDR3 DNA reads TGTGCCAGCAGTGGGACAGGGGGCCGGGGGATCCAAGAGACCCAGTACTTC.

The rearrangement joins TRBV19 to TRBJ1-5; 9 bases fit TRBD1. CDR3 length equals 15 residues. The V gene's germline CDR1 is LNHDA and CDR2 SQIVND (reference sequence). V was pared by 6 bases and J by 2 bases, with 5 bases of the junction left unmatched. The CDR3 sequence is CASRRTGEGNQPQHF. The CDR3 DNA follows: TGTGCCAGTAGACGGACAGGGGAGGGCAATCAGCCCCAGCATTTT. The variable domain in full, with the rest retrieved from reference TRBV19 and TRBJ1-5, is DGGITQSPKYLFRKEGQNVTLSCEQNLNHDAMYWYRQDPGQGLRLIYYSQIVNDFQKGDIAEGYSVSREKKESFPLTVTSAQKNPTAFYLCASRRTGEGNQPQHFGDGTRLSIL.

Only one count was recorded for this clone. The CDR3 reads CASSIVGSYQPQHF. The CDR3 DNA sequence: TGTGCCAGTAGTATTGTGGGCAGCTATCAGCCCCAGCATTTT. The chain has TRBV19 and TRBJ1-5, with no clear D. The CDR3 length is 14 residues. Germline-derived CDR1 and CDR2 are LNHDA and SQIVND (reference sequence). V lost 3 bases to trimming and J lost 5 bases, with 11 bases between them.

The rearrangement links TRBV5-1 to TRBJ2-1; the match to TRBD2 covers 13 bases. The length of the CDR3 is 17 residues. From germline, CDR1 is SGHRS and CDR2 YFSETQ. V shed 4 bases and J 1 base; nucleotides not matched to a gene: 5. CDR3 amino acids: CASSPGTSGNSYNEQFF. The CDR3 bases are TGCGCCAGCAGCCCCGGGACTAGCGGGAATTCCTACAATGAGCAGTTCTTC.

The rearrangement uses TRBV30 and TRBJ2-1; 13 nucleotides line up with TRBD2. Germline V gives CDR1 GTSNPN, CDR2 SVGIG (reference sequence). This CDR3 has 16 residues. After removal of 2 bases from V and 5 bases from J, the junction contained 6 bases not matched to a gene. CDR3 sequence reads: CAWSKMTSGGHNEQFF. In DNA form, the CDR3 reads TGTGCCTGGAGTAAGATGACTAGCGGGGGGCACAATGAGCAGTTCTTC.

The CDR3 protein is CSASFPDTGELFF. In DNA form, the CDR3 reads TGCAGTGCTAGTTTCCCAGACACCGGGGAGCTGTTTTTT. The chain uses TRBV20-1 and TRBJ2-2, with D hard to call. The germline V and J ends were trimmed by 3 bases and 3 bases, with 8 bases remaining between them. CDR3 size: 13 residues. Germline V gene sequence: CDR1 DFQATT, CDR2 SNEGSKA (reference sequence).

The genes are TRBV19 and TRBJ2-7, with TRBD1 identical over 10 bases. CDR3 size: 15 residues. CDR1 is LNHDA, CDR2 SQIVND, per germline (reference sequence). The V segment lost 5 bases and the J segment 2 bases; nucleotides outside the gene matches: 6. CDR3: CASSFGTGVTYEQYF. The CDR3 DNA is TGTGCCAGTAGTTTTGGGACAGGGGTGACCTACGAGCAGTACTTC.

On this clone itself: A junction end diverges from the germline sequence, so it may reflect a read error. The CDR3 sequence: CASRPGSPGNPEF. CDR3 nucleotides: TGTGCCAGCAGACCCGGATCGCCGGGGAACCCCGAATTC. The chain employs TRBV2 and TRBJ1-2; no clear D gene. The CDR3 is made up of 13 amino acids. The V gene's germline CDR1 is SNHLY and CDR2 FYNNEI.

The J gene is TRBJ2-2, the V gene TRBV7-9; the D is unclear. CDR1 is SEHNR and CDR2 is FQNEAQ in the germline V gene (reference sequence). V was cut by 1 base and J by 4 bases, with 13 bases left in between. The CDR3 spans 16 residues. In DNA form, the CDR3 reads TGTGCCAGCAGCTTAGTGTCTGGCAGAGGCACCGGGGAGCTGTTTTTT. Translated: CASSLVSGRGTGELFF.

The chain employs TRBV28 and TRBJ2-7; 11 bases align to TRBD2. Germline V lookup: CDR1 MDHEN, CDR2 SYDVKM. The length of the CDR3 is 15 residues. V lost 8 bases, J lost 4 bases, and 10 bases stayed unmatched. CDR3 DNA: TGTGCCAGCTCAGCTAGCGGGAGGTTGAGTTACGAGCAGTACTTC. The encoded protein is CASSASGRLSYEQYF.

V gene TRBV19 combines with J gene TRBJ2-1; D may be TRBD2 (6 bases). Germline loops: CDR1 LNHDA, CDR2 SQIVND (reference sequence). The CDR3 contains 15 residues. Trimming removed 2 bases at V and 5 bases at J, with 13 bases between. CDR3 sequence reads: CASSITAGPDNEQFF. CDR3 nucleotides: TGTGCCAGTAGTATAACGGCGGGGCCTGACAATGAGCAGTTCTTC.

J is TRBJ2-3 and V is TRBV15; a possible D gene is TRBD1 (5 bases). The CDR3 is 13 amino acids. The V end lost 6 bases, the J end lost 0 bases, and 7 bases lay between the germline ends. Germline V gives CDR1 LNHNV, CDR2 YYDKDF (reference sequence). The CDR3 nucleotides are TGTGCCACCAGTCAGGGAAGCACAGATACGCAGTATTTT. As protein: CATSQGSTDTQYF. The whole variable domain, remainder taken from reference TRBV15 and TRBJ2-3, is DAMVIQNPRYQVTQFGKPVTLSCSQTLNHNVMYWYQQKSSQAPKLLFHYYDKDFNNEADTPDNFQSRRPNTSFCFLDIRSPGLGDTAMYLCATSQGSTDTQYFGPGTRLTVL.

The chain carries TRBV5-1 and TRBJ1-1; TRBD1 is a possible D gene (5 bases). This CDR3 is 14 amino acids long. V lost 4 bases and J 4 bases, leaving 14 bases between the germline ends. Germline CDR1 SGHRS, CDR2 YFSETQ. CDR3 in amino acids: CASSTDGGGTEAFF. CDR3 in DNA: TGCGCCAGCAGCACAGACGGGGGAGGCACTGAAGCTTTCTTT.

This clone is a singleton in its sample. The J gene is TRBJ2-4, the V gene TRBV21-1; the listed D gene, TRBD1, was not tested against the DNA. TRBV21-1 is termed a pseudogene. The CDR3 spans 16 residues. The CDR3 here is CASSKGRGTASSDSDF. CDR3 nucleotides: TGTGCCAGCAGCAAAGGAAGGGGGACAGCTAGTTCCGACTCTGACTTC.

CDR3 sequence (DNA): TGTGCCACCAGTGATTCCCGACTAGCAGTCACCGGGGAGCTGTTTTTT. It is translated as CATSDSRLAVTGELFF. The rearrangement links TRBV24-1 to TRBJ2-2; 7 bases are a match to TRBD2. Germline CDR1 reads KGHDR; CDR2 reads SFDVKD. This CDR3 is built from 16 residues. V shed 2 bases and J 4 bases; nucleotides not matched to a gene: 6.

The chain joins TRBV5-6 to TRBJ1-5; D perhaps matches TRBD1 (6 bases). CDR1 SGHDT and CDR2 YYEEEE come from the germline V gene. V dropped 2 bases and J dropped 3 bases, with 15 bases sitting between them. The CDR3 totals 16 residues. In nucleotides, the CDR3 is TGTGCCAGCAGCTTCTTCGGGGGGCAGGACAATCAGCCCCAGCATTTT. It is translated as CASSFFGGQDNQPQHF.

This rearrangement joins TRBV5-5 to TRBJ2-1; D remains unclear. Germline V gives CDR1 SGHKS, CDR2 YYEKEE (reference sequence). Deletions cut 4 bases from V and 4 bases from J, with 15 bases between. The CDR3 extends over 15 amino acids. CDR3 DNA sequence: TGTGCCAGCAGCCCAGGAAATATTGAATACAATGAGCAGTTCTTC. It encodes CASSPGNIEYNEQFF.